The 30 T cell receptor beta chains presented below share a single source sample, sequenced in a study of shared clonotypes between healthy human individuals. Libraries were prepared by immunoSEQ multiplex PCR; TCRdb keeps only in-frame clonotypes and omits some of them. The table lists hundreds of thousands of clones, 60% to 80% of them singletons. Sequenced: PBMCs. These receptors all stem from a woman aged 40 to 49 in good health. Some clones in this sample may be carry-over from other donors' samples.

This chain uses TRBV7-9 with TRBJ2-7; a possible D gene is TRBD2 (5 bases). CDR1 and CDR2 from the germline V gene are SEHNR and FQNEAQ (reference sequence). Trimming shortened V by 4 bases and J by 5 bases, and 18 bases separated the two germline ends. The CDR3 totals 15 residues. DNA of the CDR3: TGTGCCAGCAGCTATGCCGGGATCTCGCCCAACGAGCAGTACTTC. Translation gives CASSYAGISPNEQYF.

This clone turned up a few times. This chain connects TRBV30 to TRBJ2-5; no firm D call. V was pared by 0 bases and J by 3 bases, with 11 bases between. CDR3 length: 14 residues. Germline V gene sequence: CDR1 GTSNPN, CDR2 SVGIG (reference sequence). The DNA of the CDR3 is TGTGCCTGGAGTGTAATCCCTCGGGAAGAGACCCAGTACTTC. As protein: CAWSVIPREETQYF. The full variable domain, completed using reference TRBV30 and TRBJ2-5, is SQTIHQWPATLVQPVGSPLSLECTVEGTSNPNLYWYRQAAGRGLQLLFYSVGIGQISSEVPQNLSASRPQDRQFILSSKKLLLSDSGFYLCAWSVIPREETQYFGPGTRLLVL.

The chain links TRBV4-1 to TRBJ2-7, with 7 bases identical to TRBD1. The CDR3 runs 15 residues. After removal of 4 bases from V and 3 bases from J, the junction contained 9 bases not matched to a gene. In germline, CDR1 is MGHRA, CDR2 YSYEKL. Written as DNA, the CDR3 is TGCGCCAGCAGCCCGCGACAGGGAGTACGCTACGAGCAGTACTTC. Its translation is CASSPRQGVRYEQYF.

The chain has TRBV28 and TRBJ1-4, with a weak D call TRBD1 (6 bases). Trimming left V 3 bases short and J 2 bases short, with 10 bases between. The CDR3 consists of 15 residues. From germline, CDR1 is MDHEN and CDR2 SYDVKM. This CDR3 is CASSFGQFTNEKLFF. Written as DNA, the CDR3 is TGTGCCAGCAGTTTCGGACAGTTCACTAATGAAAAACTGTTTTTT.

The V and J genes are TRBV7-8 and TRBJ1-3; possibly TRBD1 for D (5 bases). The germline V gene encodes CDR1 SGHVS and CDR2 FQNEAQ. This CDR3 is built from 13 residues. Trimming took off 2 bases at V and 6 bases at J, with 8 bases between the two ends. The CDR3 DNA follows: TGTGCCAGCAGCTTAAGGGGCGCAAACACCATATATTTT. Protein sequence: CASSLRGANTIYF.

V is TRBV14 and J is TRBJ2-4, with D possibly TRBD1 on 5 matching bases. Germline CDR1 reads SGHDN; CDR2 reads FVKESK. This CDR3 has 12 amino acids. The ends were cut back, 0 bases at V and 12 bases at J, with 9 bases in the middle. The chain's CDR3 is CASSQDWGDQYF. The CDR3 region has the DNA TGTGCCAGCAGCCAAGATTGGGGCGATCAGTACTTC.

The rearrangement joins TRBV11-2 to TRBJ2-7, with 11 bases lining up with TRBD2. CDR3 size: 15 residues. V lost 4 bases, J lost 7 bases, and 9 bases stayed unmatched. Germline V lookup: CDR1 SGHAT, CDR2 FQNNGV. CDR3 nucleotides: TGTGCCAGCAGCTCCAGACTAGCGGGAATGTCTGAGCAGTACTTC. This encodes CASSSRLAGMSEQYF.

As to this clone: This likely came from a read error, as a far larger clone is one base away. Additional DNA sequences in this sample encode the identical CDR3. The V gene is TRBV4-3, the J gene TRBJ2-6; the D is unclear. Germline V gene sequence: CDR1 LGHNA, CDR2 YSLEER. The CDR3 sequence is 16 residues long. V shed 0 bases and J shed 0 bases, with 6 bases lying between them. CDR3 loop: CASSQEMSSGANVLTF. In DNA form, the CDR3 reads TGCGCCAGCAGCCAAGAGATGAGCTCTGGGGCCAACGTCCTGACTTTC.

The chain employs TRBV6-6 and TRBJ2-5, with no clear D. Germline CDR1 reads MNHNY; CDR2 reads SVGAGI (reference sequence). V lost 8 bases, J lost 0 bases, and 10 bases lay in between. There are 13 residues in the CDR3. The chain's CDR3 is CASCVNYQETQYF. CDR3 DNA sequence: TGTGCCAGCTGTGTGAATTACCAAGAGACCCAGTACTTC.

This rearrangement joins TRBV15 to TRBJ2-7; D is unresolved. The CDR3 loop spans 14 amino acids. CDR1 is LNHNV and CDR2 is YYDKDF in the germline V gene (reference sequence). Trimming took 0 bases from V and 6 from J, leaving 12 bases between them. CDR3 loop: CATSRDSGASEQYF. CDR3 nucleotide sequence: TGTGCCACCAGCAGAGATTCCGGTGCGTCCGAGCAGTACTTC.

The J gene is TRBJ1-6, the V gene TRBV27; D gene uncertain. CDR1 and CDR2 (germline): MNHEY, SMNVEV (reference sequence). Trimming took off 4 bases at V and 11 bases at J, with 9 bases between the two ends. CDR3 length: 12 residues. CDR3: CASSWSRAPLHF. CDR3 sequence (DNA): TGTGCCAGCAGTTGGTCTCGAGCACCCCTCCACTTT.

This clone was detected only once. The CDR3 reads CASSARTGDYGYTF. Here the CDR3 DNA reads TGTGCCAGCAGCGCTCGGACAGGGGATTATGGCTACACCTTC. This chain links TRBV2 with TRBJ1-2; 9 nucleotides agree with TRBD1. The CDR3 covers 14 residues. Unmatched junction bases numbered 7, after V lost 6 bases and J lost 5 bases. Germline CDR1 and CDR2: SNHLY and FYNNEI.

The chain links TRBV7-7 to TRBJ2-7; 13 bases match TRBD2. CDR3 length equals 14 residues. V shed 5 bases, J shed 6 bases, and the junction held 4 bases outside the gene matches. The germline V gene has CDR1 SSHAT and CDR2 FNYEAQ (reference sequence). As DNA, the CDR3 is TGTGCCAGCAGCGCGGGACTAGCGGGGAGCGAGCAGTACTTC. Translating gives CASSAGLAGSEQYF.

The chain links TRBV30 to TRBJ2-5, with D tentatively TRBD1 or TRBD2 (6 bases each). Per germline, CDR1 GTSNPN and CDR2 SVGIG (reference sequence). This CDR3 comprises 14 residues. The V and J ends lost 8 bases and 6 bases respectively, with 22 bases between them. DNA of the CDR3: TGTGCCGGACACAGGGATGAGGGAGGAAAGACCCAGTACTTC. It codes for CAGHRDEGGKTQYF.

The table lists this clone with a few counts. The CDR3 sequence: CASNRVQSNQPQHF. The CDR3 bases are TGTGCCTCTAACAGGGTCCAGAGCAATCAGCCCCAGCATTTT. V and J are TRBV6-1 and TRBJ1-5; D is perhaps TRBD1 (6 bases). Germline CDR1 is MNHNS and CDR2 is SASEGT. Trimming removed 11 bases from V and 1 base from J, with 15 bases in between. There are 14 residues in the CDR3.

V and J are TRBV12-5 and TRBJ2-5; no reliable D call. Germline CDR1 and CDR2: LGHNT and FRNRAP. CDR3 length equals 13 residues. Between the trimmed V and J ends, which lost 2 bases and 9 bases, there was a span of 13 bases. The CDR3 DNA reads TGTGCTAGTGGTTTGTCCGTTACGGCGGCCCAGTACTTC. Protein product: CASGLSVTAAQYF.

Ten or more counts support this clone. The sample carries other DNA sequences with the same CDR3. The rearrangement uses TRBV4-1 and TRBJ2-7, with 9 bases identical to TRBD1. The junction had 1 base not matched to a gene; V was cut back by 1 base and J by 0 bases. Germline V gives CDR1 MGHRA, CDR2 YSYEKL. This CDR3 has 15 residues. The CDR3 DNA reads TGCGCCAGCAGCCAAGGGACAGGGGCCTCCTACGAGCAGTACTTC. This gives the protein CASSQGTGASYEQYF.

J is TRBJ2-1 and V is TRBV25-1; 7 bases map to TRBD2. Germline-derived CDR1 and CDR2 are MGHDK and SYGVNS. The J segment lost 1 base and the V segment lost 3 bases, leaving 6 bases of the junction unmatched. This CDR3 comprises 16 residues. For the CDR3, the DNA is TGTGCCAGCAGTGATGGCGGACTAGAATCCTACAATGAGCAGTTCTTC. It is translated as CASSDGGLESYNEQFF.

As concerns this clone: A far larger clone differs by one base, so this is likely a read error. This sequence joins TRBV7-9 and TRBJ2-7; TRBD1 is a possible D gene (6 bases). From germline, CDR1 is SEHNR and CDR2 FQNEAQ (reference sequence). The CDR3 runs 12 residues. CDR3 residues: CVSSLQGYEQYF. DNA for the CDR3: TGTGTCAGCAGCTTACAGGGTTACGAGCAGTACTTC. Supplemented by reference TRBV7-9 and TRBJ2-7, the full variable domain reads DTGVSQNPRHKITKRGQNVTFRCDPISEHNRLYWYRQTLGQGPEFLTYFQNEAQLEKSRLLSDRFSAERPKGSFSTLEIQRTEQGDSAMYLCVSSLQGYEQYFGPGTRLTVT.

This clone was seen many times. This same CDR3 is encoded by further DNA sequences in the sample. J is TRBJ1-2 and V is TRBV27; weak D call: TRBD1 (6 bases). Trimming removed 7 bases from V and 4 bases from J, with 19 bases in between. The CDR3 is made up of 15 amino acids. Germline loops: CDR1 MNHEY, CDR2 SMNVEV (reference sequence). The CDR3 region is CASTPFLDSLYGYTF. The CDR3 region has the DNA TGTGCCAGCACTCCCTTCTTGGACAGTCTCTATGGCTACACCTTC.

In the case of this clone: A far larger clone is only one base removed, so a read error is likely. The sample contains more than one DNA sequence encoding this CDR3. V is TRBV21-1 and J is TRBJ2-3; TRBD1, as called in the table, went unchecked against the DNA. TRBV21-1 is reported as a pseudogene. This CDR3 spans 15 amino acids. CDR3 sequence: CAILRTGHRTDTQYF. DNA of the CDR3: TGTGCCATCCTTAGGACAGGCCACCGCACAGATACGCAGTATTTC.

This clone was seen a few times. A far larger clone is one base from this, pointing to a likely read error. The chain has TRBV10-3 and TRBJ2-1; 8 positions agree with TRBD1. The V gene end was trimmed by 2 bases and the J gene end by 12 bases; junction bases not matched to a gene: 3. Germline values: CDR1 ENHRY, CDR2 SYGVKD. This CDR3 has 12 amino acids. The CDR3 DNA is TGTGCCATCAGTGAGCCTGGACAGGGGCAGTTCTTC. Amino acids: CAISEPGQGQFF.

CDR3 sequence reads: CASSSGTSGNTIYF. The CDR3 DNA sequence: TGTGCCAGCTCTTCCGGGACCTCTGGAAACACCATATATTTT. This rearrangement joins TRBV18 to TRBJ1-3; weak D call: TRBD1 (5 bases). Germline CDR1 KGHSH, CDR2 LQKENI. This CDR3 is 14 amino acids long. Trimming took 6 bases from V and 0 from J, leaving 9 bases between them. The whole variable domain, remainder taken from reference TRBV18 and TRBJ1-3, is NAGVMQNPRHLVRRRGQEARLRCSPMKGHSHVYWYRQLPEEGLKFMVYLQKENIIDESGMPKERFSAEFPKEGPSILRIQQVVRGDSAAYFCASSSGTSGNTIYFGEGSWLTVV.

For this clone: Given a far larger clone just one base away, this is likely a sequencing read error. The sample contains more than one DNA sequence encoding this CDR3. The chain recombines TRBV29-1 with TRBJ1-2; D gene uncertain. The CDR3 spans 11 residues. Germline CDR1 reads SQVTM; CDR2 reads ANQGSEA. The DNA for the CDR3 is TGCAGCGAGTCCTCAAACTATGACTACACCTTC. Protein product: CSESSNYDYTF.

The count of this clone is one. Other DNA sequences from this sample encode an identical CDR3 as well. The chain couples TRBV7-9 to TRBJ2-7; D unresolved. The CDR3 is 12 residues long. Per the germline V gene, CDR1 is SEHNR and CDR2 is FQNEAQ (reference sequence). Deletions cut 5 bases from V and 2 bases from J, with 7 bases between. The CDR3 DNA reads TGTGCCAGCAGCCCTCGAGCCTACGAGCAGTACTTC. Its protein product is CASSPRAYEQYF.

The V gene is TRBV9, the J gene TRBJ2-1, with 8 nucleotides matching TRBD2. This CDR3 contains 15 residues. The germline gives CDR1 SGDLS, CDR2 YYNGEE. The V segment lost 1 base and the J segment 3 bases; nucleotides outside the gene matches: 3. DNA for the CDR3: TGTGCCAGCAGCGTACAAACTAGCGGCTACAATGAGCAGTTCTTC. Its protein is CASSVQTSGYNEQFF.

The V gene is TRBV6-1, the J gene TRBJ1-2; D gene unclear. The V gene lost 4 bases and the J gene lost 4 bases, with 7 bases spanning the gap. CDR1 is MNHNS, CDR2 SASEGT, per germline. This CDR3 is 12 amino acids long. CDR3 amino acids: CASSVVLYGYTF. CDR3 coding DNA: TGTGCCAGCAGTGTGGTCCTCTATGGCTACACCTTC.

This clone has just a few counts. The V gene is TRBV7-8, the J gene TRBJ2-1; the match to TRBD1 covers 12 bases. The V gene end was trimmed by 5 bases and the J gene end by 8 bases; junction bases not matched to a gene: 13. Germline V gives CDR1 SGHVS, CDR2 FQNEAQ. CDR3 length: 17 residues. DNA of the CDR3: TGTGCCAGCAGCCCCCTTACTCCGGGACAGGGGGCCCATGAGCAGTTCTTC. It specifies CASSPLTPGQGAHEQFF.

This chain joins TRBV7-2 and TRBJ1-5, with D uncertain. V was clipped by 2 bases and J by 4 bases, with 12 bases between them. This CDR3 contains 15 residues. Germline V gene lookup returns CDR1 SGHTA and CDR2 FQGNSA. The CDR3 bases are TGTGCCAGCAGCTTATACTGGCAGACAAATCAGCCCCAGCATTTT. Protein product: CASSLYWQTNQPQHF.

This chain joins TRBV30 and TRBJ2-1, with 9 bases identical to TRBD2. CDR3 size: 15 residues. The trim removed 3 bases at V and 4 bases at J, leaving 7 bases unmatched. Per the germline V gene, CDR1 is GTSNPN and CDR2 is SVGIG (reference sequence). CDR3 loop: CAWRKREVPYNEQFF. The DNA for the CDR3 is TGTGCCTGGAGGAAGCGGGAGGTCCCGTACAATGAGCAGTTCTTC.